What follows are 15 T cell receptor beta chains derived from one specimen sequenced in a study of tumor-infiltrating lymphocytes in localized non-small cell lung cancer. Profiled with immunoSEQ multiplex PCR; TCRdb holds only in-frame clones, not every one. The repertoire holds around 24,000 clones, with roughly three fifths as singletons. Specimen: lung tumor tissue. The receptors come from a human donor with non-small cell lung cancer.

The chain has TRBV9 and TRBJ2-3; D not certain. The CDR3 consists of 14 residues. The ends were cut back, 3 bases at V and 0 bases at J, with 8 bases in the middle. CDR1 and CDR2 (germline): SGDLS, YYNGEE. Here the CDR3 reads CASSDARSTDTQYF. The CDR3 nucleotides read TGTGCCAGCAGCGACGCCCGGAGCACAGATACGCAGTATTTT.

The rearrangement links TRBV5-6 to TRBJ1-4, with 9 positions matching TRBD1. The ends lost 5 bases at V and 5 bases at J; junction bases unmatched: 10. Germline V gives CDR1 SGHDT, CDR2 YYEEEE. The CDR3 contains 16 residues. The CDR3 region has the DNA TGTGCCAGCAGAAGGTATGGAGACAGGGGGAATGAAAAACTGTTTTTT. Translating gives CASRRYGDRGNEKLFF.

The CDR3 DNA follows: TGTGCCAGCAGCTTAACAATTCCCGTTGGCGAGCAGTACTTC. It is translated as CASSLTIPVGEQYF. The genes are TRBV7-8 and TRBJ2-7, with D uncertain. V gave up 2 bases and J gave up 6 bases, with 14 bases separating them. CDR1 is SGHVS, CDR2 FQNEAQ, per germline. This CDR3 has 14 residues.

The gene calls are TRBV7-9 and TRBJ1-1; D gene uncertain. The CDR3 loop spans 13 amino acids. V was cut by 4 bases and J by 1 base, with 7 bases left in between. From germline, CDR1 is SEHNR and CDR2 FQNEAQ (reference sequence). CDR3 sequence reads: CASSSQENTEAFF. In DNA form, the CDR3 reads TGTGCCAGCAGCTCCCAGGAGAACACTGAAGCTTTCTTT.

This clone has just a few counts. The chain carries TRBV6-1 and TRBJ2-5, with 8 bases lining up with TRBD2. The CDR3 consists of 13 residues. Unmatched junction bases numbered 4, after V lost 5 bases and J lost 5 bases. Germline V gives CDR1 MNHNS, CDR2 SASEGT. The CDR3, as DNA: TGTGCCAGCAGTACTCGGGAGGGGGAGACCCAGTACTTC. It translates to CASSTREGETQYF.

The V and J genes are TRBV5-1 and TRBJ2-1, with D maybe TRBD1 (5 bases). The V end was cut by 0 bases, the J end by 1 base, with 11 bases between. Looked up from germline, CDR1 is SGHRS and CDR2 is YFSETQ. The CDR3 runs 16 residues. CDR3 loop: CASSLGTGDSYNEQFF. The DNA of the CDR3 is TGCGCCAGCAGCTTGGGTACAGGAGATTCCTACAATGAGCAGTTCTTC.

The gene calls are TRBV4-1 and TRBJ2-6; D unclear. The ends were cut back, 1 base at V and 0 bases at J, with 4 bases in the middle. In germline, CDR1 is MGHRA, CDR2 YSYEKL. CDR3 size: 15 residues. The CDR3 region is CASSQADSGANVLTF. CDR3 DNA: TGCGCCAGCAGCCAAGCGGACTCTGGGGCCAACGTCCTGACTTTC.

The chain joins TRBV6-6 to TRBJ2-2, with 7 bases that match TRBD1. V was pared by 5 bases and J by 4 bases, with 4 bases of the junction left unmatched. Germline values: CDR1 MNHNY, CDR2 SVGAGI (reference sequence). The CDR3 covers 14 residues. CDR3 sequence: CASSGQAVTGELFF. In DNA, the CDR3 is TGTGCCAGCAGTGGACAGGCGGTCACCGGGGAGCTGTTTTTT.

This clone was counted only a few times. The CDR3 here is CATHPGDSQETQYF. The CDR3 bases are TGTGCCACGCACCCCGGGGACAGCCAAGAGACCCAGTACTTC. The rearrangement joins TRBV28 to TRBJ2-5; 7 bases are a match to TRBD1. Germline V CDR1 and CDR2: MDHEN, SYDVKM. V trimming: 10 bases; J trimming: 1 base; junction bases outside the gene matches: 9. The CDR3 has 14 amino acids.

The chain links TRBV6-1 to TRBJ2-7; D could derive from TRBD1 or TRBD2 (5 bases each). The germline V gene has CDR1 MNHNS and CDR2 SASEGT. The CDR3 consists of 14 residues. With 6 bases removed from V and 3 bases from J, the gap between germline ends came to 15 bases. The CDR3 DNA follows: TGTGCCAGCAGGGGAAATACTGGGGGCTACGAGCAGTACTTC. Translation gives CASRGNTGGYEQYF.

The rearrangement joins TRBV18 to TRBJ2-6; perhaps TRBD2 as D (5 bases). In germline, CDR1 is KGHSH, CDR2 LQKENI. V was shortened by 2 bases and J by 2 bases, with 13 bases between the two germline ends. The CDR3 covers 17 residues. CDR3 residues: CASSPGPGSTGANVLTF. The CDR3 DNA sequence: TGTGCCAGCTCACCAGGTCCGGGGTCGACTGGGGCCAACGTCCTGACTTTC.

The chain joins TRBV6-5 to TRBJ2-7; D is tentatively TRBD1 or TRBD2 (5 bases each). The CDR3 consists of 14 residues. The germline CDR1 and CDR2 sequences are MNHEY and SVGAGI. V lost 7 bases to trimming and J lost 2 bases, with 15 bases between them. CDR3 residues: CASKPPGPTYEQYF. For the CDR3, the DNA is TGTGCCAGCAAACCCCCGGGGCCGACCTACGAGCAGTACTTC.

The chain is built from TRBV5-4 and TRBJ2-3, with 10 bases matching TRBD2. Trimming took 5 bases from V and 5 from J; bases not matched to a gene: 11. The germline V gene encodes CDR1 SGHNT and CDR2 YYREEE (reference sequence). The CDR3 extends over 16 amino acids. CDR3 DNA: TGTGCCAGCAGTAGGACTAGCGGAGGGCGTGGAGATACGCAGTATTTT. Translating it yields CASSRTSGGRGDTQYF. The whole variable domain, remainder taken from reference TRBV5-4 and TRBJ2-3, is ETGVTQSPTHLIKTRGQQVTLRCSSQSGHNTVSWYQQALGQGPQFIFQYYREEENGRGNFPPRFSGLQFPNYSSELNVNALELDDSALYLCASSRTSGGRGDTQYFGPGTRLTVL.

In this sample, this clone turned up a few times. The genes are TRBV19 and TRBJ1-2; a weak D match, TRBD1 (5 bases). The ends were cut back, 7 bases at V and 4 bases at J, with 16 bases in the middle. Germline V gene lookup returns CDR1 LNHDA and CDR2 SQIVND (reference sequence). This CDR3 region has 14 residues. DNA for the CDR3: TGTGCCAGTAAGCAACGGGGGATTACCTATGGCTACACCTTC. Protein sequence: CASKQRGITYGYTF.

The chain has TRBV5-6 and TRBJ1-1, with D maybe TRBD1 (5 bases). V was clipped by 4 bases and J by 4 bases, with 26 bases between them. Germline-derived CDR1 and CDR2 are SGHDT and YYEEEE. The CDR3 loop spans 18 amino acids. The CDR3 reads CASSTFVWGKAGFTEAFF. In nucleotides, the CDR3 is TGTGCCAGCAGCACTTTTGTCTGGGGAAAAGCAGGGTTCACTGAAGCTTTCTTT.